A selection of T cell receptor beta chains follows, all from one sample in a study of identical twins. TCRdb processed the 5' RACE reads anew with MiXCR; each CDR3 protein has one entry. The data hold about 520,000 distinct CDR3 sequences, with roughly a fifth observed a single time. These same records also appear under a second study, on T cells expressing NK-cell markers.

The material sequenced was CD4+ T cells sorted from blood. These TCRs come from a woman between 18 and 30 years old in good health. Both conserved end residues are part of each CDR3. A D gene is named only where the DNA matches it firmly. The listing skips clone size in some rows; elsewhere it reads once, few, many or a size class.

v_gene: TRBV5-5; j_gene: TRBJ2-1; abundance: -; d_gene: -; CDR3aa: CASSYRERQQFF; CDR3nt: TGTGCCAGCAGTTACCGGGAGCGACAGCAGTTCTTC
v_gene: TRBV21-1; j_gene: TRBJ2-5; abundance: few; d_gene: -; CDR3aa: CASSKASGPWTQYF; CDR3nt: TGTGCCAGCAGCAAAGCTTCAGGGCCTTGGACCCAGTACTTC
v_gene: TRBV6-5; j_gene: TRBJ1-2; abundance: few; d_gene: TRBD1; CDR3aa: CASSYSGQPLMNYGYTF; CDR3nt: TGTGCCAGCAGTTACTCGGGACAGCCCCTCATGAACTATGGCTACACCTTC
v_gene: TRBV29-1; j_gene: TRBJ2-5; abundance: -; d_gene: -; CDR3aa: CSVGPGVETQYF; CDR3nt: TGCAGCGTTGGTCCCGGGGTCGAGACCCAGTACTTC
v_gene: TRBV20-1; j_gene: TRBJ2-1; abundance: few; d_gene: TRBD1; CDR3aa: CSAPDRTGTGEEQFF; CDR3nt: TGCAGTGCTCCGGACCGAACCGGGACAGGAGAAGAGCAGTTCTTC
v_gene: TRBV11-2; j_gene: TRBJ2-5; abundance: many; d_gene: -; CDR3aa: CASSYLRGGETQYF; CDR3nt: TGTGCCAGCAGCTACCTCAGGGGGGGAGAGACCCAGTACTTC
v_gene: TRBV2; j_gene: TRBJ1-6; abundance: once; d_gene: -; CDR3aa: CASSEHGNYNSPLHF; CDR3nt: TGTGCCAGCAGTGAGCACGGAAACTATAATTCACCCCTCCACTTT
v_gene: TRBV25-1; j_gene: TRBJ2-7; abundance: few; d_gene: -; CDR3aa: CASSLAQGPYEQYF; CDR3nt: TGTGCCAGCAGTCTCGCCCAGGGCCCCTACGAGCAGTACTTC
v_gene: TRBV9; j_gene: TRBJ2-1; abundance: few; d_gene: -; CDR3aa: CASSVGGDSYNEQFF; CDR3nt: TGTGCCAGCAGCGTAGGCGGAGACTCCTACAATGAGCAGTTCTTC
v_gene: TRBV5-5; j_gene: TRBJ2-3; abundance: many; d_gene: -; CDR3aa: CASSSLPGTVDTQYF; CDR3nt: TGTGCCAGCAGCTCTCTTCCGGGAACGGTGGATACGCAGTATTTT
v_gene: TRBV3-1; j_gene: TRBJ2-3; abundance: -; d_gene: -; CDR3aa: CASRWSDTQYF; CDR3nt: TGTGCCAGTCGATGGTCCGATACGCAGTATTTT
v_gene: TRBV9; j_gene: TRBJ1-2; abundance: few; d_gene: -; CDR3aa: CASSVEVGGARGYTF; CDR3nt: TGTGCCAGCAGCGTAGAGGTAGGAGGAGCTCGCGGCTACACCTTC
v_gene: TRBV18; j_gene: TRBJ2-1; abundance: -; d_gene: -; CDR3aa: CASSPTLGGKDEQFF; CDR3nt: TGTGCCAGCTCACCTACCCTGGGGGGCAAGGATGAGCAGTTCTTC
v_gene: TRBV4-3; j_gene: TRBJ2-2; abundance: few; d_gene: -; CDR3aa: CASSQDPGESGELFF; CDR3nt: TGCGCCAGCAGCCAAGATCCTGGGGAAAGCGGGGAGCTGTTTTTT
v_gene: TRBV10-1; j_gene: TRBJ2-3; abundance: -; d_gene: -; CDR3aa: CASSESAGYTQYF; CDR3nt: TGCGCCAGCAGTGAATCAGCTGGCTATACGCAGTATTTT
v_gene: TRBV27; j_gene: TRBJ1-4; abundance: -; d_gene: -; CDR3aa: CASSPRVTNEKLFF; CDR3nt: TGTGCCAGCAGTCCCAGGGTTACTAATGAAAAACTGTTTTTT
v_gene: TRBV20-1; j_gene: TRBJ2-5; abundance: -; d_gene: -; CDR3aa: CSARVNRMSETQYF; CDR3nt: TGCAGTGCTAGAGTCAACCGTATGTCGGAGACCCAGTACTTC
v_gene: TRBV25-1; j_gene: TRBJ2-5; abundance: few; d_gene: -; CDR3aa: CASSDYRRETQYF; CDR3nt: TGTGCCAGCAGCGACTACCGAAGGGAGACCCAGTACTTC
v_gene: TRBV4-3; j_gene: TRBJ2-2; abundance: few; d_gene: -; CDR3aa: CASSRFSPPNTGELFF; CDR3nt: TGCGCCAGCAGCCGTTTCTCTCCACCAAACACCGGGGAGCTGTTTTTT
v_gene: TRBV12-3/TRBV12-4; j_gene: TRBJ1-1; abundance: few; d_gene: -; CDR3aa: CAIKGGSTEAFF; CDR3nt: TGTGCCATCAAGGGGGGAAGTACTGAAGCTTTCTTT
v_gene: TRBV20-1; j_gene: TRBJ2-5; abundance: many; d_gene: TRBD1; CDR3aa: CSAPDRGQETQYF; CDR3nt: TGCAGTGCTCCCGACAGGGGGCAAGAGACCCAGTACTTC
v_gene: TRBV7-2; j_gene: TRBJ1-5; abundance: few; d_gene: -; CDR3aa: CASSFTTVSNQPQHF; CDR3nt: TGTGCCAGCAGCTTTACTACCGTTAGCAATCAGCCCCAGCATTTT
v_gene: TRBV7-8; j_gene: TRBJ1-1; abundance: many; d_gene: -; CDR3aa: CASSLDRDTEAFF; CDR3nt: TGTGCCAGCAGCTTAGACAGGGACACTGAAGCTTTCTTT
v_gene: TRBV6-2/TRBV6-3; j_gene: TRBJ2-7; abundance: -; d_gene: TRBD2; CDR3aa: CASSPPQREWTRYF; CDR3nt: TGTGCCAGCAGCCCACCCCAGCGGGAGTGGACTCGGTACTTC
v_gene: TRBV12-3/TRBV12-4; j_gene: TRBJ1-5; abundance: many; d_gene: -; CDR3aa: CASSRTGGVQPQHF; CDR3nt: TGTGCCAGCAGTCGGACGGGGGGGGTTCAGCCCCAGCATTTT
v_gene: TRBV6-1; j_gene: TRBJ2-3; abundance: -; d_gene: TRBD2; CDR3aa: CASSTSGSTDTQYF; CDR3nt: TGTGCCAGTTCGACTAGCGGGAGCACAGATACGCAGTATTTT
v_gene: TRBV12-3/TRBV12-4; j_gene: TRBJ2-4; abundance: -; d_gene: -; CDR3aa: CASSSRARYF; CDR3nt: TGTGCCAGCAGTTCCAGGGCACGGTACTTC
v_gene: TRBV20-1; j_gene: TRBJ2-3; abundance: few; d_gene: TRBD2; CDR3aa: CSASGTSGTDTQYF; CDR3nt: TGCAGTGCTAGTGGGACTAGCGGTACAGATACGCAGTATTTT
v_gene: TRBV6-2/TRBV6-3; j_gene: TRBJ2-7; abundance: few; d_gene: -; CDR3aa: CASKPPLAYEQYF; CDR3nt: TGTGCCAGCAAACCGCCATTGGCCTACGAGCAGTACTTC
v_gene: TRBV10-1; j_gene: TRBJ2-7; abundance: -; d_gene: -; CDR3aa: CASSDPARSYEQYF; CDR3nt: TGCGCCAGCAGTGATCCGGCCAGATCCTACGAGCAGTACTTC
v_gene: TRBV12-3/TRBV12-4; j_gene: TRBJ2-4; abundance: -; d_gene: -; CDR3aa: CASSSGDGAKNIQYF; CDR3nt: TGTGCCAGCAGTTCGGGGGATGGAGCCAAAAACATTCAGTACTTC
v_gene: TRBV12-3/TRBV12-4; j_gene: TRBJ2-3; abundance: few; d_gene: TRBD1; CDR3aa: CASSSPRDRGTDTQYF; CDR3nt: TGTGCCAGCAGTTCCCCCCGAGACAGGGGGACAGATACGCAGTATTTT
v_gene: TRBV12-3/TRBV12-4; j_gene: TRBJ2-3; abundance: few; d_gene: TRBD2; CDR3aa: CASSKPGLRMNTQYF; CDR3nt: TGTGCCAGCAGCAAACCGGGACTACGAATGAATACGCAGTATTTT
v_gene: TRBV5-1; j_gene: TRBJ1-2; abundance: -; d_gene: -; CDR3aa: CASSSGRGADQVGTF; CDR3nt: TGCGCCAGCAGCTCCGGGAGGGGCGCGGACCAGGTTGGCACCTTC
v_gene: TRBV15; j_gene: TRBJ2-1; abundance: -; d_gene: -; CDR3aa: CATSREPYNEQFF; CDR3nt: TGTGCCACCAGTCGGGAACCCTACAATGAGCAGTTCTTC
v_gene: TRBV10-3; j_gene: TRBJ2-3; abundance: few; d_gene: -; CDR3aa: CAIRTSPTDTQYF; CDR3nt: TGTGCCATCCGCACATCGCCCACAGATACGCAGTATTTT
v_gene: TRBV20-1; j_gene: TRBJ2-2; abundance: many; d_gene: TRBD2; CDR3aa: CSVLAGGTGELFF; CDR3nt: TGCAGTGTTTTAGCGGGGGGGACCGGGGAGCTGTTTTTT
v_gene: TRBV4-3; j_gene: TRBJ1-4; abundance: -; d_gene: -; CDR3aa: CASSQGGGAGEKLFF; CDR3nt: TGCGCCAGCAGCCAAGGGGGGGGGGCTGGAGAAAAACTGTTTTTT
v_gene: TRBV20-1; j_gene: TRBJ2-7; abundance: few; d_gene: -; CDR3aa: CSARTGRPGEQYF; CDR3nt: TGCAGTGCTAGAACAGGGCGCCCGGGCGAGCAGTACTTC
v_gene: TRBV11-2; j_gene: TRBJ2-7; abundance: few; d_gene: TRBD1; CDR3aa: CASSSTGEAYEQYF; CDR3nt: TGTGCCAGCAGCTCGACAGGGGAGGCCTACGAGCAGTACTTC
v_gene: TRBV3-1; j_gene: TRBJ2-7; abundance: few; d_gene: -; CDR3aa: CASSGTETYEQYF; CDR3nt: TGTGCCAGCAGCGGAACCGAAACCTACGAGCAGTACTTC
v_gene: TRBV5-1; j_gene: TRBJ2-1; abundance: few; d_gene: TRBD2; CDR3aa: CASTPASGAYNEQFF; CDR3nt: TGCGCCAGCACCCCGGCTAGCGGGGCCTACAATGAGCAGTTCTTC
v_gene: TRBV20-1; j_gene: TRBJ2-5; abundance: -; d_gene: -; CDR3aa: CSARGQQETQYF; CDR3nt: TGCAGTGCCCGCGGACAGCAAGAGACCCAGTACTTC
v_gene: TRBV29-1; j_gene: TRBJ1-2; abundance: few; d_gene: -; CDR3aa: CSAGQNYGYTF; CDR3nt: TGCAGCGCAGGACAGAACTATGGCTACACCTTC
v_gene: TRBV12-3/TRBV12-4; j_gene: TRBJ2-7; abundance: -; d_gene: TRBD1; CDR3aa: CASSRDRGLEQYF; CDR3nt: TGTGCCAGCAGTCGGGACAGGGGACTCGAGCAGTACTTC
v_gene: TRBV5-1; j_gene: TRBJ1-1; abundance: -; d_gene: -; CDR3aa: CASSLGDAATEAFF; CDR3nt: TGCGCCAGCAGCTTGGGGGACGCAGCCACTGAAGCTTTCTTT
v_gene: TRBV12-3/TRBV12-4; j_gene: TRBJ2-3; abundance: few; d_gene: TRBD1; CDR3aa: CASSFGTGMVTQYF; CDR3nt: TGTGCCAGCAGTTTTGGGACAGGAATGGTTACGCAGTATTTT
v_gene: TRBV10-3; j_gene: TRBJ1-6; abundance: -; d_gene: -; CDR3aa: CAISEPTLYNSPLHF; CDR3nt: TGTGCCATCAGTGAACCGACACTCTATAATTCACCCCTCCACTTT
v_gene: TRBV7-2; j_gene: TRBJ2-2; abundance: few; d_gene: TRBD2; CDR3aa: CASSLGSGSVGELFF; CDR3nt: TGTGCCAGCAGCTTGGGTAGCGGGAGTGTCGGGGAGCTGTTTTTT
v_gene: TRBV7-8; j_gene: TRBJ1-1; abundance: -; d_gene: -; CDR3aa: CASSRGAVLEYTEAFF; CDR3nt: TGTGCCAGCAGCAGGGGGGCAGTCTTGGAATACACTGAAGCTTTCTTT
v_gene: TRBV20-1; j_gene: TRBJ1-5; abundance: few; d_gene: TRBD1; CDR3aa: CSAWQGGIGQPQHF; CDR3nt: TGCAGTGCTTGGCAGGGGGGGATTGGTCAGCCCCAGCATTTT
v_gene: TRBV12-3/TRBV12-4; j_gene: TRBJ2-7; abundance: few; d_gene: -; CDR3aa: CASKARVGSYEQYF; CDR3nt: TGTGCCAGCAAAGCGCGGGTGGGGTCCTACGAGCAGTACTTC
v_gene: TRBV5-1; j_gene: TRBJ2-1; abundance: few; d_gene: TRBD2; CDR3aa: CASSRAGSNNEQFF; CDR3nt: TGCGCCAGCAGCCGAGCGGGAAGTAACAATGAGCAGTTCTTC